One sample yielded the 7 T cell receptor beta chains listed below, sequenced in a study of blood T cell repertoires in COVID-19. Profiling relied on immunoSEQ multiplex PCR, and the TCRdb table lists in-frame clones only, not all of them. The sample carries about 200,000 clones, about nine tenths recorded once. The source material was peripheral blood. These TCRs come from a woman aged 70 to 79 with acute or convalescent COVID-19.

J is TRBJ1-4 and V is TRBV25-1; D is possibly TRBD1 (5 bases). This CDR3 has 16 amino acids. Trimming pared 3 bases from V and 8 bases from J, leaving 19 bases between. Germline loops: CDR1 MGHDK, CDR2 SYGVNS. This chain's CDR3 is CASSDSSGTGGEKLFF. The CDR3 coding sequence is TGTGCCAGCAGTGATTCATCCGGGACGGGGGGAGAAAAACTGTTTTTT. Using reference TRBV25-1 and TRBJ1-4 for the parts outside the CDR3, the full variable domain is EADIYQTPRYLVIGTGKKITLECSQTMGHDKMYWYQQDPGMELHLIHYSYGVNSTEKGDLSSESTVSRIRTEHFPLTLESARPSHTSQYLCASSDSSGTGGEKLFFGSGTQLSVL.

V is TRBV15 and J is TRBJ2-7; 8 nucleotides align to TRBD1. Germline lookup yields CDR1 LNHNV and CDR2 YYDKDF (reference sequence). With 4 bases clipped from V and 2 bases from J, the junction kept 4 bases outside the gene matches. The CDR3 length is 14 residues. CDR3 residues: CATSTRTGPYEQYF. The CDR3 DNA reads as TGTGCCACCAGCACCCGGACAGGGCCCTACGAGCAGTACTTC.

The CDR3 nucleotides are TGCAGCGTTGACACAGGGTGGAACTATGGCTACACCTTC. It codes for CSVDTGWNYGYTF. V and J are TRBV29-1 and TRBJ1-2, with D possibly TRBD1 on 6 matching bases. Trimming left V 3 bases short and J 2 bases short, with 10 bases between. Germline CDR1 SQVTM, CDR2 ANQGSEA. This CDR3 has 13 residues.

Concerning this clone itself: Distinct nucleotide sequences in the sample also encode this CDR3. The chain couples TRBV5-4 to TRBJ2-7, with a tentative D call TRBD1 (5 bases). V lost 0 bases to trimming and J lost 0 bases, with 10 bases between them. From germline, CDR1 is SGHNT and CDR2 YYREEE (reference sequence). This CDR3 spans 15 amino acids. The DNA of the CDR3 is TGTGCCAGCAGCTTGGCCGGGCAGGGCTCCTACGAGCAGTACTTC. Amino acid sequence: CASSLAGQGSYEQYF.

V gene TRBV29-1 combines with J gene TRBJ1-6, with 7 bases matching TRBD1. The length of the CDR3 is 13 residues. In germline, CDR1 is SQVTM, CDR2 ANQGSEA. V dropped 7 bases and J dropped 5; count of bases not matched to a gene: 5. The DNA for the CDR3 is TGCAGCGCCCGGACAGGAGATAATTCACCCCTCCACTTT. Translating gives CSARTGDNSPLHF. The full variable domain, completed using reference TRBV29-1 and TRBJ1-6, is SAVISQKPSRDICQRGTSLTIQCQVDSQVTMMFWYRQQPGQSLTLIATANQGSEATYESGFVIDKFPISRPNLTFSTLTVSNMSPEDSSIYLCSARTGDNSPLHFGNGTRLTVT.

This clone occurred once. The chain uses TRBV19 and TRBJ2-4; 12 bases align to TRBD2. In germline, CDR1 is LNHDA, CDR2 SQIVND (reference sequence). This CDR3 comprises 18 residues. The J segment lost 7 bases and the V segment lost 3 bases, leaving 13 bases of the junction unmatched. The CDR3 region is CASSIPLGLAGLWNIQYF. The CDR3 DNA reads TGTGCCAGTAGTATCCCCCTAGGACTAGCGGGGTTATGGAACATTCAGTACTTC.

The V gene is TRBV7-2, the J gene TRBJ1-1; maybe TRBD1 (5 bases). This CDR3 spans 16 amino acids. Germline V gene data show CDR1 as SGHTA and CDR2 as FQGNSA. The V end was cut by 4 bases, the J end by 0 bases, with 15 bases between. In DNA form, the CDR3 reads TGTGCCAGCAGCTCAAGAAGGGGTTCGATGAACACTGAAGCTTTCTTT. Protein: CASSSRRGSMNTEAFF.